This TCR beta chain stems from a study of sequential checkpoint blockade in melanoma. In the study overall: 91 pretreatment tumor DNA samples were TCRβ immunosequenced.

The repertoire was sequenced with immunoSEQ multiplex PCR; TCRdb's copy has only in-frame clones and lacks some. The table has about 13,000 clones, 25% to 30% seen once. Looked up from germline, CDR1 is SGHNT and CDR2 is YENEEA. This CDR3 has 15 amino acids. Trimming left V 4 bases short and J 5 bases short, with 15 bases between. The treatment: randomized to nivolumab then ipilimumab (arm A) or the reverse (arm B). None of the patients previously received DNA-damaging chemotherapy. Sequences were derived from tumor tissue (inferred from file names), sampled from a patient given nivolumab and ipilimumab in sequence. The genes are TRBV11-3 and TRBJ2-4, with D perhaps given as TRBD1 or TRBD2 (6 bases each). This sequence originates from a human donor with melanoma. CDR3 loop: CASSSNERGENIQYF. The CDR3 nucleotides are TGTGCCAGCAGCTCTAATGAAAGGGGGGAAAACATTCAGTACTTC.